The 2 T cell receptor beta chains listed next were all sequenced from one sample in a study of cytomegalovirus exposure and HLA in healthy donors. The study ran its PCR with 60 Vbeta and 13 Jbeta primers. Sequencing was performed with immunoSEQ multiplex PCR; in TCRdb, only in-frame clones are kept and a portion is missing. The sample has around 100,000 clones; more than 65% are singletons. Sequencing used PBMCs. The receptors here all came from a woman younger than 35 in good health and CMV-seronegative.

A remark on this clone: The junction departs from germline at one end; a sequencing error may be responsible. The V gene is TRBV7-9, the J gene TRBJ2-7, with 7 bases matching TRBD2. The CDR3 has 16 amino acids. In germline, CDR1 is SEHNR, CDR2 FQNEAQ (reference sequence). DNA of the CDR3: TGTTCCAGCAGCTTAGCGGACCCCGGGACTAACTACGAGCAGTACTTC. This codes for CSSSLADPGTNYEQYF.

This clone was detected only once. The gene calls are TRBV6-6 and TRBJ2-3; D not resolved. Trimming cost V 0 bases and J 7 bases, with 8 bases left between them. Germline V gene data show CDR1 as MNHNY and CDR2 as SVGAGI (reference sequence). The length of the CDR3 is 13 residues. DNA for the CDR3: TGTGCCAGCAGTTACTCTGTTCTTAATACGCAGTATTTT. Translation gives CASSYSVLNTQYF.